This entry lists 9 T cell receptor beta chains sequenced from one sample in a study of T cells in Graves' hyperthyroidism and ophthalmopathy. The CDR3 regions of TCR beta were amplified from RNA transcripts. During a first-round RT-PCR of the TCR CDR3, the HTBI primer set was used. TCRdb called the multiplex PCR reads again in MiXCR, with one record for every CDR3 protein. The sample has about 270,000 distinct CDR3 sequences; about 20% are singletons. The sequenced sample consisted of blood. The origin of the receptors is a man aged 25-40 years with Graves' ophthalmopathy.

This clonotype has more than one count but fewer than ten. The chain employs TRBV29-1 and TRBJ2-1; D may match TRBD1 or TRBD2 (5 bases each). Trimming shortened V by 7 bases and J by 6 bases, and 13 bases separated the two germline ends. CDR1 and CDR2 (germline): SQVTM, ANQGSEA. This CDR3 contains 12 residues. For the CDR3, the DNA is TGCAGCGGATCGGGACGGGTCAATGAGCAGTTCTTC. Protein product: CSGSGRVNEQFF.

This clonotype has just a few counts. The chain links TRBV6-2 or TRBV6-3 to TRBJ2-5; perhaps TRBD1 as D (5 bases). This CDR3 contains 13 residues. The V gene lost 4 bases and the J gene lost 7 bases, with 13 bases spanning the gap. Germline CDR1 reads MNHEY; CDR2 reads SVGEGT. CDR3 nucleotides: TGTGCCAGCAGTTCCACAGGCTTGGGGACCCAGTACTTC. This encodes CASSSTGLGTQYF.

The J gene is TRBJ2-7, the V gene TRBV15, with 7 bases that match TRBD1. CDR1 is LNHNV, CDR2 YYDKDF, per germline (reference sequence). The V segment lost 3 bases and the J segment 7 bases; nucleotides outside the gene matches: 9. This CDR3 has 14 residues. CDR3 DNA: TGTGCCACCAGCAGGGGGGACAGATCCCCTGAGCAGTACTTC. Translated: CATSRGDRSPEQYF.

This chain links TRBV2 with TRBJ2-1; TRBD2 agrees at 10 bases. The V and J ends lost 7 bases and 9 bases, in that order; junction bases with no gene match: 15. CDR3 length equals 16 residues. CDR1 and CDR2 from the germline V gene are SNHLY and FYNNEI. This CDR3 is CASISSRSGRAGEQFF. CDR3 nucleotides: TGTGCCAGCATAAGTAGTCGCAGCGGGAGGGCAGGTGAGCAGTTCTTC.

V and J are TRBV19 and TRBJ2-6; D unresolved. CDR3 length equals 18 residues. V was cut by 3 bases and J by 2 bases, with 17 bases left in between. Per the germline V gene, CDR1 is LNHDA and CDR2 is SQIVND (reference sequence). The CDR3 is CASSIGNPGAPGANVLTF. In nucleotides, the CDR3 is TGTGCCAGTAGTATTGGGAACCCAGGTGCCCCTGGGGCCAACGTCCTGACTTTC. The full variable domain, its missing parts supplied by reference TRBV19 and TRBJ2-6, is DGGITQSPKYLFRKEGQNVTLSCEQNLNHDAMYWYRQDPGQGLRLIYYSQIVNDFQKGDIAEGYSVSREKKESFPLTVTSAQKNPTAFYLCASSIGNPGAPGANVLTFGAGSRLTVL.

This sequence joins TRBV2 and TRBJ1-1; no firm D call. CDR1 and CDR2 from the germline V gene are SNHLY and FYNNEI. The CDR3 has 14 amino acids. With 5 bases removed from V and 1 base from J, the gap between germline ends came to 11 bases. Here the CDR3 reads CASSPQERNTEAFF. CDR3 DNA: TGTGCCAGCAGTCCTCAGGAAAGGAACACTGAAGCTTTCTTT.

This clonotype was detected ten times or more. V gene TRBV5-1 combines with J gene TRBJ2-3, with D possibly being TRBD2 (5 bases). Germline loops: CDR1 SGHRS, CDR2 YFSETQ. The length of the CDR3 is 14 residues. The germline V and J ends were trimmed by 4 bases and 0 bases, with 9 bases remaining between them. The CDR3 sequence is CASSPRTSTDTQYF. In nucleotides, the CDR3 is TGCGCCAGCAGCCCGCGGACTAGCACAGATACGCAGTATTTT.

This clonotype was seen a handful of times. The chain carries TRBV7-9 and TRBJ2-1, with 10 bases aligning to TRBD2. V gave up 4 bases and J gave up 15 bases; unmatched junction bases: 6. CDR1 is SEHNR, CDR2 FQNEAQ, per germline (reference sequence). The CDR3 runs 12 residues. CDR3 sequence reads: CASSSGLALGFF. The CDR3 DNA reads as TGTGCCAGCAGCTCGGGACTAGCGTTAGGGTTCTTC.

This clonotype was detected only a few times. CDR3 DNA: TGCAGTGCTAGCCCTATACCTAATCCCGGTGGCTACGAGCAGTACTTC. It encodes CSASPIPNPGGYEQYF. The V gene is TRBV20-1, the J gene TRBJ2-7; D is uncertain. Germline assignment: CDR1 DFQATT and CDR2 SNEGSKA (reference sequence). This CDR3 has 16 residues. Trimming took off 3 bases at V and 3 bases at J, with 21 bases between the two ends.